This is a list of T cell receptor beta chains from one sample in a study of Tregs in tolerant kidney transplant recipients. Clones were sequenced by immunoSEQ multiplex PCR, and TCRdb holds only the in-frame ones, with some missing. The table has about 8,300 clones, about 35% seen once. These receptors' antigens are unknown. Material: CD8+ T cells from blood cultured with allogeneic cells, obtained before the transplant. These receptors all stem from a human patient who received a combined kidney and bone marrow transplant. Both conserved end residues are part of each CDR3. D genes are given only for firm matches. The listing skips clone size in some rows; elsewhere it reads once, few, many or a size class.

clone size | CDR3 length | J gene | D gene | V gene | CDR3 protein | CDR3 DNA
NA | 15 | TRBJ2-5 | TRBD1 | TRBV4-3 | CASSRLGQGQETQYF | TGCGCCAGCAGCCGTTTGGGACAGGGTCAAGAGACCCAGTACTTC
NA | 17 | TRBJ2-1 | NA | TRBV21-1 | CASRAKLATPSDNEQFF | TGTGCCAGCAGAGCTAAATTAGCTACACCATCCGACAATGAGCAGTTCTTC
NA | 13 | TRBJ2-7 | NA | TRBV7-9 | CASSHTGRVEQYF | TGTGCCAGCAGCCATACCGGGAGAGTGGAGCAGTACTTC
few | 16 | TRBJ1-4 | TRBD1 | TRBV27 | CASSSQGVPRIKGLFF | TGTGCCAGCAGTTCGCAGGGGGTCCCGCGCATAAAAGGGCTGTTTTTT
NA | 14 | TRBJ2-3 | NA | TRBV4-1 | CASNRGGRTDTQYF | TGCGCCAGCAATCGCGGAGGACGCACAGATACGCAGTATTTT
few | 10 | TRBJ2-3 | NA | TRBV11-2 | CASSLDTQYF | TGTGCCAGCAGCCTAGATACGCAGTATTTT
NA | 14 | TRBJ2-7 | TRBD2 | TRBV7-2 | CASRVAGGTSEQYF | TGTGCCAGCAGGGTAGCGGGAGGGACCTCCGAGCAGTACTTC
medium-sized | 15 | TRBJ1-5 | NA | TRBV2 | CASSEIGGGNQPQHF | TGTGCCAGCAGTGAAATAGGGGGAGGCAATCAGCCCCAGCATTTT
NA | 12 | TRBJ1-2 | NA | TRBV6-1 | CASSLINYGYTF | TGTGCCAGCTCCTTAATTAACTATGGCTACACCTTC
NA | 15 | TRBJ2-3 | TRBD2 | TRBV9 | CASSRLAGGTDTQYF | TGTGCCAGCAGTCGACTAGCGGGGGGGACAGATACGCAGTATTTT
few | 13 | TRBJ2-7 | TRBD1 | TRBV6-5 | CASTGGQAYEQYF | TGTGCCAGCACCGGCGGACAGGCCTACGAGCAGTACTTC
few | 13 | TRBJ2-1 | NA | TRBV19 | CASSIFGSEEQFF | TGTGCCAGTAGTATCTTCGGGTCAGAAGAGCAGTTCTTC
few | 15 | TRBJ2-3 | NA | TRBV6-5 | CASSLRLTSTDTQYF | TGTGCCAGCAGCCTAAGACTAACCTCCACAGATACGCAGTATTTT
few | 13 | TRBJ2-4 | NA | TRBV6-1 | CASSPLAKNIQYF | TGTGCCAGCAGTCCACTAGCCAAAAACATTCAGTACTTC
NA | 16 | TRBJ2-7 | NA | TRBV27 | CASSSAWTDRDYEQYF | TGTGCCAGCAGTTCGGCCTGGACAGATCGAGACTACGAGCAGTACTTC
NA | 17 | TRBJ2-2 | TRBD2 | TRBV11-3 | CASSPRFGREGSGELFF | TGTGCCAGCAGCCCCCGTTTTGGGCGGGAGGGTTCCGGGGAGCTGTTTTTT
NA | 14 | TRBJ1-1 | NA | TRBV9 | CASSVDSWNTEAFF | TGTGCCAGCAGCGTAGATAGCTGGAACACTGAAGCTTTCTTT
medium-sized | 14 | TRBJ2-7 | TRBD1 | TRBV9 | CASSSGTGRYEQYF | TGTGCCAGCAGCTCAGGGACAGGGCGGTACGAGCAGTACTTC